This T cell receptor (beta chain) was sequenced in a study of identifying expanded T cells in peripheral blood. Libraries were prepared by immunoSEQ multiplex PCR; TCRdb keeps only in-frame clonotypes and omits some of them. Of under 100,000 clones detected, about 90% appear once; the ten largest clones hold roughly 7.3%. During the collection period, no donor immune events like infections were recorded. The TCR was taken from a person between 18 and 75 years old in good health. Sequenced: blood.

CDR3 nucleotides: TGTGCCAGCAGAAGCACAGGGTACGCCAAAAACATTCAGTACTTC. It yields the protein CASRSTGYAKNIQYF. V is TRBV6-5 and J is TRBJ2-4; the D gene is possibly TRBD1 (6 bases). Germline CDR1 is MNHEY and CDR2 is SVGAGI. The CDR3 length is 15 residues. V lost 6 bases and J 1 base, leaving 13 bases between the germline ends.